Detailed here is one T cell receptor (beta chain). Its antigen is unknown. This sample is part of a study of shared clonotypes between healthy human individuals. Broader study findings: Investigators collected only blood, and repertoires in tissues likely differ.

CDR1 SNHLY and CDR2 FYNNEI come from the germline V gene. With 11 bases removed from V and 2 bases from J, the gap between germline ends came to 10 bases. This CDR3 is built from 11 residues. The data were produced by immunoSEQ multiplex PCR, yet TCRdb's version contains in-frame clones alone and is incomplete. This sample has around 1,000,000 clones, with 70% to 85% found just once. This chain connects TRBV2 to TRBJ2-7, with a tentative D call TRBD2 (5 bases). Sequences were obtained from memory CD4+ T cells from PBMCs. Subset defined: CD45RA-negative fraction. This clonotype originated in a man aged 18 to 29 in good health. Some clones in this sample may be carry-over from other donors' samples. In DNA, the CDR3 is TGTGCCGGCGGGCCAGCCTACGAGCAGTACTTC. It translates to CAGGPAYEQYF.